This entry concerns a single T cell receptor beta chain. Molecular barcoded adaptors covering alpha/delta and beta/gamma chains were used on 400 to 450 ng RNA. MiXCR, applied by TCRdb to the reads, yields one record per CDR3 protein. The sample includes 30,000 to 45,000 distinct CDR3 sequences, approximately 14% of them seen just once. This sample is drawn from a study of read filtering for tumor transcriptome and immune sequencing. Looking at the study overall: Under 10 patients were R-ISS I, roughly 17 were R-ISS II, more than five were R-ISS III. Transcriptome libraries were built from DNase-treated RNA.

The CDR3 has 14 residues. CDR1 and CDR2 (germline): MNHEY, SVGAGI. J lost 6 bases, V lost 6 bases, and 4 bases had no gene match. The sequencing sample was made of a population of CD138-negative cells sorted from bone marrow. The TCR was taken from a donor aged 40 or older with multiple myeloma. The chain recombines TRBV6-5 with TRBJ2-2, with 10 bases aligning to TRBD2. The CDR3 is CASRVSGGAGELFF. In DNA, the CDR3 is TGTGCCAGCAGAGTGAGCGGGGGGGCCGGGGAGCTGTTTTTT.